This TCR beta chain was captured in a study of shared clonotypes between healthy human individuals. Notes on the study in general: On the whole, naive subsets had larger estimated richness than memory subsets had. The authors expected sequencing depth to affect clonotype sharing among donors.

There are 15 residues in the CDR3. The V and J ends lost 0 bases and 4 bases respectively, with 8 bases between them. Germline CDR1 SGHRS, CDR2 YFSETQ. This clone showed up just a few times. Its antigen is undetermined. The assay was immunoSEQ multiplex PCR, and TCRdb's table has in-frame clones only and misses some. The data contain about a million clones, roughly 70% of them seen just once; the ten biggest clones take up approximately 1.5%. Sequenced: memory CD4+ T cells sorted from blood. Documented subset: CD45RA-negative fraction. The clonotype was recovered from a man younger than 35 in good health. The chain links TRBV5-1 to TRBJ1-6, with D tentatively TRBD1 (5 bases). In nucleotides, the CDR3 is TGCGCCAGCAGCTTGGCGCGGGGGTATAATTCACCCCTCCACTTT. Its protein product is CASSLARGYNSPLHF.